Sequencing of this T cell receptor (beta chain) was carried out in a study of CD8 T cells in Susac syndrome. RNA was extracted with the RNeasy kit, and a quantity of roughly 0.45 to 1 ug was reverse transcribed using random hexamers. Amplification of TCR beta CDR3 across 54 Vbeta and 13 Jbeta was performed with immunoSEQ multiplex PCR. A single record per CDR3 protein comes from TCRdb applying MiXCR to the immunoSEQ multiplex PCR reads. The data show 100,000 or so distinct CDR3 sequences, under 95% seen once. V was shortened by 2 bases and J by 2 bases, with 12 bases between the two germline ends. The germline V gene has CDR1 LGHNT and CDR2 FRNRAP. This CDR3 has 15 amino acids. The study sequenced TCR beta in blood CD8+ and CD4+ T cells. Healthy donors acted as controls, with matching for age and sex. It was negative isolation that provided the CD8+ and CD4+ T cells, whereas TEMRA cells were enriched by FACS.

Sequenced material: CD8+ T cells from PBMCs. The TCR comes from a human donor in good health. The chain couples TRBV12-5 to TRBJ2-5; no clear D. DNA of the CDR3: TGTGCTAGTGGTTTGCAGCACCGAGGACAAGAGACCCAGTACTTC. It specifies CASGLQHRGQETQYF.